What follows is one TCR beta chain and its context. What it binds is not known. The sample belongs to a study of monozygotic twins with inflammatory bowel disease. Whole-study results and caveats: Reduced clonotype sharing with other individuals was observed in IBD patients relative to healthy twins, especially with disease activity.

The length of the CDR3 is 16 residues. Template switching introduced UMIs that contain a 6-nucleotide sample barcode. Using the 5' RACE reads, TCRdb records one entry per CDR3 protein without DNA. The listing contains fewer than 110,000 distinct CDR3 sequences. This chain links TRBV23-1 with TRBJ2-7. TRBV23-1 is flagged as an ORF with uncertain function. This sequence was found in a human donor with ulcerative colitis or Crohn's disease, or a healthy co-twin of an affected twin (not recorded which). Source material: blood. CDR3 in amino acids: CASSQSGDNSSYEQYF.